Sequencing of this TCR beta chain was carried out in a study of T cells in women clearing cervical HPV infection. In the case of this clone: The read halts 3 residues ahead of the CDR3 end, with the missing end drawn from the germline J gene.

The CDR3 is made up of 16 amino acids. Germline V CDR1 and CDR2: KGHSH, LQKENI. Method: immunoSEQ multiplex PCR; TCRdb's copy keeps in-frame clones and lacks some. Its table lists roughly 35,000 clones. Sequences were obtained from blood buffy coat. The chain combines TRBV18 with TRBJ1-2; 9 bases are shared with TRBD1. The source is a woman aged 18-69 years with a cervical HPV16 infection that either progressed to CIN3+ or cleared (not recorded which). The sequenced CDR3 bases are TGTGCCAGCTCGCGCTACGGACAGGGGTTCAACAATGAC. It is translated as CASSRYGQGFNND. The whole CDR3 is CASSRYGQGFNNDYTF.